This TCR beta chain was sequenced during a study of identifying expanded T cells in peripheral blood. Notes on the study in general: Roughly two-week clone count variance significantly increased as total template count grew. Over about two and four weeks, about 17 and 20 clones changed, versus around 1.1 between replicates.

During the collection period, no donor immune events like infections were recorded. In this sample, this clone turned up a few times. What it recognizes is unknown. Germline V gene lookup returns CDR1 KGHSH and CDR2 LQKENI. This CDR3 is 16 amino acids long. V lost 2 bases and J lost 1; bases outside the gene matches: 7. The method was immunoSEQ multiplex PCR; TCRdb's version includes in-frame clones alone and lacks a portion of them. The table has about 76,000 clones, 80% to 90% seen once. This chain uses TRBV18 with TRBJ1-2, with 7 bases matching TRBD1. The TCR was taken from a person between 18 and 70 years old in good health. The source material was blood. The CDR3 DNA is TGTGCCAGCTCACCAGTGACAGGGAATTTTAACTATGGCTACACCTTC. Translating it yields CASSPVTGNFNYGYTF.